The next 10 T cell receptor beta chains were all read from a single sample in a study of blood T cell repertoires in COVID-19. Sequencing was performed with immunoSEQ multiplex PCR; in TCRdb, only in-frame clones are kept and a portion is missing. Of 90,000 to 100,000 clones listed, approximately 80% were seen once; the top ten hold roughly 11%. Input material: peripheral blood. All receptors come from a man between 70 and 80 years old with active or convalescent COVID-19.

This chain connects TRBV7-9 to TRBJ2-5; no clear D. CDR1 is SEHNR and CDR2 is FQNEAQ in the germline V gene (reference sequence). CDR3 length: 13 amino acids. V gave up 3 bases and J gave up 2 bases, with 7 bases separating them. DNA of the CDR3: TGTGCCAGCAGCTTCGGTCCTCAAGAGACCCAGTACTTC. Its translation is CASSFGPQETQYF.

V usage is TRBV30 and J usage is TRBJ1-2; D is unclear. V gave up 1 base and J gave up 6 bases, with 9 bases separating them. The CDR3 runs 12 residues. The germline V gene has CDR1 GTSNPN and CDR2 SVGIG (reference sequence). The CDR3 coding sequence is TGTGCCTGGAGTGCGGGTGCTCATGGCTACACCTTC. It specifies CAWSAGAHGYTF.

This sequence joins TRBV7-9 and TRBJ2-3, with TRBD2 identical over 8 bases. Germline trimming cut 5 bases from V and 6 bases from J; bases unmatched to any gene: 13. Germline CDR1 SEHNR, CDR2 FQNEAQ (reference sequence). The CDR3 extends over 16 amino acids. CDR3 bases: TGTGCCAGCAGCCTATACCGCGGGGGGTTCGGGGATACGCAGTATTTT. Its protein product is CASSLYRGGFGDTQYF.

V usage is TRBV6-1 and J usage is TRBJ1-5; D call uncertain. CDR1 and CDR2 (germline): MNHNS, SASEGT. The CDR3 length is 13 residues. Between the trimmed V and J ends, which lost 3 bases and 11 bases, there was a span of 14 bases. As DNA, the CDR3 is TGTGCCAGCAGTGATAATGGCTACCGGGCCCAGCATTTT. As protein: CASSDNGYRAQHF.

This chain connects TRBV29-1 to TRBJ2-3; D not certain. Trimming shortened V by 4 bases and J by 0 bases, and 11 bases separated the two germline ends. From germline, CDR1 is SQVTM and CDR2 ANQGSEA. CDR3 length equals 14 residues. The CDR3 nucleotides read TGCAGCGTTGGAGGTATTCTTAGCACAGATACGCAGTATTTT. It codes for CSVGGILSTDTQYF.

CDR3 nucleotides: TGTGCCAGCAGCTTAGCGGGGCTAGCCAAAAACATTCAGTACTTC. Its protein is CASSLAGLAKNIQYF. This chain links TRBV7-2 with TRBJ2-4; D might be TRBD1 (5 bases). The CDR3 is made up of 15 amino acids. V was clipped by 0 bases and J by 0 bases, with 6 bases between them. Germline loops: CDR1 SGHTA, CDR2 FQGNSA.

The J gene is TRBJ2-2, the V gene TRBV5-1; D gene ambiguous. Germline CDR1 and CDR2: SGHRS and YFSETQ. The CDR3 runs 11 residues. V dropped 3 bases and J dropped 5 bases, with 2 bases sitting between them. CDR3 in amino acids: CASSSTGELFF. In nucleotides, the CDR3 is TGCGCCAGCAGCTCGACCGGGGAGCTGTTTTTT. The complete variable domain, with remaining parts taken from reference TRBV5-1 and TRBJ2-2, reads KAGVTQTPRYLIKTRGQQVTLSCSPISGHRSVSWYQQTPGQGLQFLFEYFSETQRNKGNFPGRFSGRQFSNSRSEMNVSTLELGDSALYLCASSSTGELFFGEGSRLTVL.

V gene TRBV3-1 (or the pseudogene TRBV3-2) combines with J gene TRBJ2-1; D is possibly TRBD1 (6 bases). The germline V gene encodes CDR1 LGHDT and CDR2 YNNKEL (reference sequence). V lost 2 bases and J lost 6, with 14 bases in between. The CDR3 has 15 residues. DNA of the CDR3: TGTGCCAGCAGCCAAAACCAGGGGCCTGTCAATGAGCAGTTCTTC. Its protein product is CASSQNQGPVNEQFF.

The chain recombines TRBV30 with TRBJ2-7, with a possible D match to TRBD2 (5 bases). CDR1 is GTSNPN, CDR2 SVGIG, per germline (reference sequence). V dropped 3 bases and J dropped 4 bases, with 7 bases sitting between them. The CDR3 spans 11 residues. The CDR3: CAWRTGYEQYF. The CDR3 DNA sequence: TGTGCCTGGAGAACGGGGTACGAGCAGTACTTC. Based on the CDR3 plus reference TRBV30 and TRBJ2-7, the full variable domain is SQTIHQWPATLVQPVGSPLSLECTVEGTSNPNLYWYRQAAGRGLQLLFYSVGIGQISSEVPQNLSASRPQDRQFILSSKKLLLSDSGFYLCAWRTGYEQYFGPGTRLTVT.

To note about this clone: The same CDR3 arises from other DNA sequences in this sample as well. The chain links TRBV6-5 to TRBJ2-7; 9 nucleotides match TRBD2. CDR3 length equals 15 residues. CDR1 MNHEY and CDR2 SVGAGI come from the germline V gene. V shed 0 bases and J 4 bases; nucleotides not matched to a gene: 4. The CDR3 spells CASSYSRGGGYEQYF. CDR3 sequence (DNA): TGTGCCAGCAGTTACTCGCGCGGGGGGGGGTACGAGCAGTACTTC.